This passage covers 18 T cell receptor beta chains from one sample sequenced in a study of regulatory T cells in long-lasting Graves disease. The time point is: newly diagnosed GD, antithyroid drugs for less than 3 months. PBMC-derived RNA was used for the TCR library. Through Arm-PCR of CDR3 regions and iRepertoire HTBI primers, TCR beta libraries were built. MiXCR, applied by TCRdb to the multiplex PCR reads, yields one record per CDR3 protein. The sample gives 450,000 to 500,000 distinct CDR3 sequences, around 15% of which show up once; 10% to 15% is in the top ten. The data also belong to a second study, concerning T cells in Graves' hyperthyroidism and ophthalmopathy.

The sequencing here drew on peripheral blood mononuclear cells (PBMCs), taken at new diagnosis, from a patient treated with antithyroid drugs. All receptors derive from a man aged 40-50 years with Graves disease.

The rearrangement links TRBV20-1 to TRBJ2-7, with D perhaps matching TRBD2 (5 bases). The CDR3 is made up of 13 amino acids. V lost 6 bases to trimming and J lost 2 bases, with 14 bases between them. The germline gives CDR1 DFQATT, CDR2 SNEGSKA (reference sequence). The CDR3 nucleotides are TGCAGTGCCCTCAGACTACTCCCCTACGAGCAGTACTTC. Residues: CSALRLLPYEQYF.

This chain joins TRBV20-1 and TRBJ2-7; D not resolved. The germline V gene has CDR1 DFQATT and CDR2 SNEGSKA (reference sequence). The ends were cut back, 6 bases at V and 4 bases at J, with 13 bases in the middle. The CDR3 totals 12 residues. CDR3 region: CSAPISDYEQYF. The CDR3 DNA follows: TGCAGTGCCCCGATCTCGGATTACGAGCAGTACTTC.

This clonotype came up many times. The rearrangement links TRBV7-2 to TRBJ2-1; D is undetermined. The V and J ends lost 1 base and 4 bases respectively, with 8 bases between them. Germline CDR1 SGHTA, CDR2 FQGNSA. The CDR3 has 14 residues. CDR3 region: CASSLGAHYNEQFF. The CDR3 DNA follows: TGTGCCAGCAGCTTAGGAGCACATTACAATGAGCAGTTCTTC.

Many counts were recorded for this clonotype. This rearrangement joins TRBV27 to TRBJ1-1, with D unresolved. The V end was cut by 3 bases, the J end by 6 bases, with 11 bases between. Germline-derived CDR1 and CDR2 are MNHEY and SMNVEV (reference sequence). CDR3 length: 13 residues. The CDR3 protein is CASSFIPSAEAFF. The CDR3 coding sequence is TGTGCCAGCAGTTTTATCCCCTCCGCTGAAGCTTTCTTT.

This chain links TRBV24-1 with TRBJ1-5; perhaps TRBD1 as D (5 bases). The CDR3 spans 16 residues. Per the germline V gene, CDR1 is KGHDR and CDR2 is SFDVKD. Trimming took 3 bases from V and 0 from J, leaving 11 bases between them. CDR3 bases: TGTGCCACCAGTGATGTGGGGACGATTAGCAATCAGCCCCAGCATTTT. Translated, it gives CATSDVGTISNQPQHF.

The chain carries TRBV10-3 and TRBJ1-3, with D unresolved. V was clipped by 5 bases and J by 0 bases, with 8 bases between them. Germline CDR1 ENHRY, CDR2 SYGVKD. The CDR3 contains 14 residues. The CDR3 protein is CAISQTDSGNTIYF. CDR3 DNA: TGTGCCATCAGTCAGACGGACTCTGGAAACACCATATATTTT.

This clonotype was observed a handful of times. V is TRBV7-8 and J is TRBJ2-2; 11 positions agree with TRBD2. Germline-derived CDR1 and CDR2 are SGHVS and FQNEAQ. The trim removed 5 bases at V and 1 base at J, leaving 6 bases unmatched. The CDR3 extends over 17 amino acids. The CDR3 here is CASSIHGTSGNTGELFF. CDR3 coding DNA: TGTGCCAGCAGCATCCATGGGACTAGCGGGAACACCGGGGAGCTGTTTTTT.

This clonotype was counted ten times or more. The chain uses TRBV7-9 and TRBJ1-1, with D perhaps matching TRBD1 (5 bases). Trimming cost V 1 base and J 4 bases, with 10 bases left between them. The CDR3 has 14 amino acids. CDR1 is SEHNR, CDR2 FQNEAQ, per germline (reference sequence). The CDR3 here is CASSLGDGGTEAFF. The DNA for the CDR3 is TGTGCCAGCAGCTTAGGTGACGGGGGCACTGAAGCTTTCTTT.

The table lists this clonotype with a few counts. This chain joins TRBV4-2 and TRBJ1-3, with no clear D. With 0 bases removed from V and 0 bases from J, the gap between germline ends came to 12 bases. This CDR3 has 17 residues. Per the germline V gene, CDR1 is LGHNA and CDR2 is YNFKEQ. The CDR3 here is CASSQERQRSSGNTIYF. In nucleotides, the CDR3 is TGTGCCAGCAGCCAAGAAAGGCAGCGGAGCTCTGGAAACACCATATATTTT.

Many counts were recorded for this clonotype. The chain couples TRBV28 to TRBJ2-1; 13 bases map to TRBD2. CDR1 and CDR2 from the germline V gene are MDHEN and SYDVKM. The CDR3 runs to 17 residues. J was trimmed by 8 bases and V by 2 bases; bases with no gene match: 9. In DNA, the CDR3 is TGTGCCAGCAGTTTAAGGGGTGGACTAGCGGGAGACCATGAGCAGTTCTTC. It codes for CASSLRGGLAGDHEQFF. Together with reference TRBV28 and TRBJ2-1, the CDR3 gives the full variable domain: DVKVTQSSRYLVKRTGEKVFLECVQDMDHENMFWYRQDPGLGLRLIYFSYDVKMKEKGDIPEGYSVSREKKERFSLILESASTNQTSMYLCASSLRGGLAGDHEQFFGPGTRLTVL.

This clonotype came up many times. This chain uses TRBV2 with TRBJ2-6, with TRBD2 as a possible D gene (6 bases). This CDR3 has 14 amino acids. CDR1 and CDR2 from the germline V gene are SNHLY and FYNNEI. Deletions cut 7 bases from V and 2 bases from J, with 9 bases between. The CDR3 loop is CASTGGTGANVLTF. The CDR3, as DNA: TGTGCCAGCACCGGGGGAACTGGGGCCAACGTCCTGACTTTC.

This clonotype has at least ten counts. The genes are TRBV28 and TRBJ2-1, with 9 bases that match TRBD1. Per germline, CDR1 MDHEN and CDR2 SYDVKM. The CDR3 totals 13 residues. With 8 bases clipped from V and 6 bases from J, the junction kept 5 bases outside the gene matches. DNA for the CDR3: TGTGCCAGCGGGACAGGGTTAGGCAATGAGCAGTTCTTC. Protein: CASGTGLGNEQFF. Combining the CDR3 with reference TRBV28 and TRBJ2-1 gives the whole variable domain DVKVTQSSRYLVKRTGEKVFLECVQDMDHENMFWYRQDPGLGLRLIYFSYDVKMKEKGDIPEGYSVSREKKERFSLILESASTNQTSMYLCASGTGLGNEQFFGPGTRLTVL.

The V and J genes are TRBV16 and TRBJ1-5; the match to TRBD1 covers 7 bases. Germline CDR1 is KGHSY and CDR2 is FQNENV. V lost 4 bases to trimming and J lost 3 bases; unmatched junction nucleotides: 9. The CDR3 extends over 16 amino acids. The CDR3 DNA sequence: TGTGCCAGCAGCCTTAGACAGGGTGCCGACAATCAGCCCCAGCATTTT. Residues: CASSLRQGADNQPQHF.

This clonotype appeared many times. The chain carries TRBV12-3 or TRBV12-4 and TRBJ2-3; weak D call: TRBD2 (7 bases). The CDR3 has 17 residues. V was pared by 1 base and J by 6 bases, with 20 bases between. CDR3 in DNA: TGTGCCAGCAGTTTAGTGAGGGGGGGCTTCTTAACTGATACGCAGTATTTT. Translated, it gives CASSLVRGGFLTDTQYF.

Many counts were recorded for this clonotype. This CDR3 reads CASRYGGGASVWAFF. As DNA, the CDR3 is TGTGCCAGCAGATATGGTGGGGGGGCATCGGTGTGGGCTTTCTTT. This chain uses TRBV27 with TRBJ1-1; D is possibly TRBD1 (6 bases). The germline gives CDR1 MNHEY, CDR2 SMNVEV (reference sequence). This CDR3 has 15 residues. Trimming left V 6 bases short and J 11 bases short, with 25 bases between.

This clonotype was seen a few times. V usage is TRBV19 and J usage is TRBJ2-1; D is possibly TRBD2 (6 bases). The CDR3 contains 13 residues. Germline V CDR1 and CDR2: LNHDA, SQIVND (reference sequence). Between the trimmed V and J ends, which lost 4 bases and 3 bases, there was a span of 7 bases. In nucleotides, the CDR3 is TGTGCCAGTAGTAACGGGGGCTACAATGAGCAGTTCTTC. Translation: CASSNGGYNEQFF.

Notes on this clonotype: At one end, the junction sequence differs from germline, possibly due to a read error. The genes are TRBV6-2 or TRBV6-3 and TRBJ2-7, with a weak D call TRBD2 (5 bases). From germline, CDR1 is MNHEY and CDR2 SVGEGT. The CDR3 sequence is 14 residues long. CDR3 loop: CANSLREGTYEQYF. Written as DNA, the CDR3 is TGTGCCAACAGTCTACGAGAGGGCACCTACGAGCAGTACTTC.

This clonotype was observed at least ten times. The CDR3 is CASSLATGPDTQYF. The CDR3 DNA sequence: TGCGCCAGCAGCTTGGCGACGGGACCAGATACGCAGTATTTT. The chain employs TRBV5-1 and TRBJ2-3; the D call may be TRBD1 or TRBD2 (5 bases each). Trimming took off 0 bases at V and 4 bases at J, with 9 bases between the two ends. This CDR3 comprises 14 residues. The germline gives CDR1 SGHRS, CDR2 YFSETQ.